This is a list of T cell receptor beta chains from one sample in a study of radiation and T cells in renal cell carcinoma. Sequenced by immunoSEQ multiplex PCR; TCRdb stores in-frame clones only, minus some. The sample yields about 130,000 clones, 81% seen once. Sequences were derived from blood, sampled from a patient whose treatment included radiotherapy and nephrectomy. Receptors were obtained from a woman in her fifties or sixties with renal cell carcinoma. Both conserved end residues are part of each CDR3. A D gene is named only where the DNA matches it firmly.

d_call	v_call	cdr3_length	j_call	cdr3_aa
NA	TRBV28	13	TRBJ2-2	CASSFGVTNELFF
NA	TRBV19	13	TRBJ1-2	CASSAGFTYGYTF
TRBD2	TRBV7-2	16	TRBJ2-3	CASSPRLAGRGDTQYF
NA	TRBV25-1	14	TRBJ2-2	CASSEFGQDGELFF
TRBD1	TRBV7-9	15	TRBJ2-2	CASSLTGGRTGELFF
TRBD2	TRBV10-3	17	TRBJ2-7	CAISERTSGDGGAEQYF
NA	TRBV5-1	14	TRBJ1-1	CASSLTTGNTEAFF
NA	TRBV7-2	16	TRBJ1-1	CASSLYPRGRWTEAFF
TRBD2	TRBV5-1	14	TRBJ2-7	CASSPTSGTYEQYF
NA	TRBV15	15	TRBJ2-3	CATSTLFGQSDTQYF
TRBD2	TRBV13	15	TRBJ2-5	CASSLAGGMGETQYF
TRBD2	TRBV30	14	TRBJ2-3	CAWRGIAGVGTQYF
TRBD1	TRBV28	16	TRBJ1-5	CASSPPGTGLIQPQHF
NA	TRBV27	14	TRBJ1-2	CASSSRDGDYGYTF
NA	TRBV5-1	14	TRBJ1-1	CASSLGTANTEAFF
NA	TRBV4-2	15	TRBJ1-4	CASSQGGQGGEKLFF
NA	TRBV6-1	10	TRBJ1-2	CASSGNGKTF
NA	TRBV4-2	15	TRBJ2-6	CASSQDKSGANVLTF
NA	TRBV7-7	13	TRBJ2-3	CASSLAWSDTQYF
TRBD1	TRBV28	15	TRBJ1-3	CASWGQVSSGNTIYF
TRBD1	TRBV19	16	TRBJ1-2	CASRSGQGKAGYGYTF
NA	TRBV6-7	15	TRBJ2-3	CASSYDEQGTDTQYF
NA	TRBV2	13	TRBJ2-1	CASSEERYNEQFF
NA	TRBV5-5	13	TRBJ1-2	CASSLLQNYGYTF
TRBD1	TRBV19	15	TRBJ2-2	CASGRTGDNTGELFF
TRBD1	TRBV16	17	TRBJ2-7	CASSPQGQAPFSYEQYF
NA	TRBV10-2	16	TRBJ1-3	CASSDQQAISGNTIYF
NA	TRBV4-3	14	TRBJ1-1	CASREAGMNTEAFF
NA	TRBV2	12	TRBJ1-4	CASSGGKGKLFF
NA	TRBV7-2	17	TRBJ2-6	CASSLGGLNSGANVLTF
TRBD1	TRBV28	15	TRBJ1-4	CASSPSQGAGEKLFF
NA	TRBV30	13	TRBJ2-3	CAWSTNPGDTQYF
NA	TRBV28	16	TRBJ2-7	CASSWRRDFRGSEQYF
NA	TRBV7-2	15	TRBJ2-4	CASSLSAGAKNIQYF
NA	TRBV5-5	15	TRBJ2-7	CASSLVVGSSYEQYF
TRBD2	TRBV4-1	16	TRBJ2-1	CASSQEGLANQNEQFF
NA	TRBV5-4	15	TRBJ1-1	CASSSPWQGIPEAFF
NA	TRBV20-1	9	TRBJ2-5	CREGGTQYF
NA	TRBV27	14	TRBJ2-5	CASSLVSSQETQYF
NA	TRBV18	15	TRBJ1-1	CASSPQQGSNTEAFF
NA	TRBV11-3	14	TRBJ1-1	CASSPDTPGTEAFF
NA	TRBV7-7	15	TRBJ2-2	CASSLALGGAGELFF
NA	TRBV7-9	17	TRBJ2-3	CASSSTETGSRKDTQYF
TRBD2	TRBV19	17	TRBJ2-7	CASSIDLTSGAPYEQYF
NA	TRBV5-4	15	TRBJ2-3	CASSLKRTYTDTQYF
NA	TRBV7-2	16	TRBJ1-3	CASSSWALLSGNTIYF
NA	TRBV4-1	14	TRBJ1-2	CASSPLDRNYGYTF
NA	TRBV4-3	15	TRBJ1-6	CASSQDGTTNSPLHF
TRBD1	TRBV7-9	19	TRBJ1-2	CASSPSPGQASHPNYGYTF
NA	TRBV11-2	16	TRBJ2-2	CASSSLMTANTGELFF
TRBD1	TRBV9	16	TRBJ2-2	CASSVDWTGVTGELFF
TRBD1	TRBV19	15	TRBJ2-1	CASRSADRVTNEQFF